A selection of T cell receptor beta chains follows, all from one sample in a study of blood T cell repertoires in COVID-19. The assay was immunoSEQ multiplex PCR, and TCRdb's table has in-frame clones only and misses some. Of roughly 140,000 clones in the sample, 85% to 90% were seen once. Material for sequencing was peripheral blood. All receptors come from a woman aged 40 to 55 with acute or convalescent COVID-19. The CDR3 runs from the conserved cysteine through the conserved F or W. A D gene is named only where the DNA matches it firmly. Clone size is given for some rows only: seen once, a few or many times, or a class if the clone is expanded.

v_gene	len	d_gene	abundance	j_gene	CDR3aa	CDR3nt
TRBV4-1	14	TRBD1	.	TRBJ1-2	CASRRPGQGLGYTF	TGCGCCAGCAGGCGCCCGGGACAGGGGTTAGGCTACACCTTC
TRBV18	12	TRBD1	.	TRBJ1-2	CASSPQGAGYTF	TGTGCCAGCTCACCCCAGGGGGCTGGCTACACCTTC
TRBV3-1/TRBV3-2	15	TRBD1	.	TRBJ2-1	CASSPGTVSYNEQFF	TGTGCCAGCAGCCCGGGGACAGTTTCCTACAATGAGCAGTTCTTC
TRBV24-1	13	.	once	TRBJ2-7	CATSHGSFYEQYF	TGTGCCACAAGTCACGGGTCATTCTACGAGCAGTACTTC
TRBV5-6	16	.	.	TRBJ2-1	CASSLGWSGSSYEQFF	TGTGCCAGCAGCTTGGGTTGGAGCGGTAGCTCTTATGAGCAGTTCTTC
TRBV7-9	12	.	.	TRBJ1-1	CASREGETEAFF	TGTGCCAGCAGGGAAGGGGAAACTGAAGCTTTCTTT
TRBV6-1	14	.	.	TRBJ1-1	CASSENGGIISAFF	TGTGCCAGCAGTGAAAATGGGGGGATCATATCAGCTTTCTTT
TRBV24-1	14	.	few	TRBJ1-6	CATSDGRVDSPLHF	TGTGCCACCAGTGATGGGAGGGTTGATTCACCCCTCCACTTT
TRBV9	14	.	.	TRBJ2-1	CASSVRRAGYEQFF	TGTGCCAGCAGCGTACGGAGGGCCGGGTATGAGCAGTTCTTC
TRBV12-3/TRBV12-4	13	.	.	TRBJ1-2	CASTIDGGLGYTF	TGTGCCAGCACCATAGACGGGGGTTTGGGCTACACCTTC
TRBV19	18	TRBD2	.	TRBJ2-3	CASSIDPLAGTFLDTQYF	TGTGCCAGTAGTATAGATCCTCTAGCGGGTACCTTTCTGGATACGCAGTATTTT
TRBV6-5	13	TRBD1	.	TRBJ1-2	CASRTTGAAGYTF	TGTGCCAGCAGAACTACAGGGGCCGCCGGCTACACCTTC
TRBV11-3	15	.	.	TRBJ2-1	CASSLFASLGNEQFF	TGTGCCAGCAGCTTATTCGCTAGCCTGGGCAATGAGCAGTTCTTC
TRBV6-1	16	.	.	TRBJ1-3	CASSEAGGHSGNTIYF	TGTGCCAGCAGTGAAGCAGGAGGGCACTCTGGAAACACCATATATTTT
TRBV4-2	14	.	.	TRBJ2-7	CASSQETDFYEQYF	TGTGCCAGCAGCCAAGAGACAGATTTCTACGAGCAGTACTTC
TRBV6-5	12	TRBD1	.	TRBJ2-7	CASKGQAYEQYF	TGTGCCAGCAAGGGACAGGCCTACGAGCAGTACTTC
TRBV5-1	15	.	.	TRBJ2-7	CASSPGVGQTYEQYF	TGCGCCAGCAGCCCGGGGGTAGGCCAGACCTACGAGCAGTACTTC
TRBV27	15	TRBD2	once	TRBJ2-7	CASSLVAGGPGEQYF	TGTGCCAGCAGTTTAGTAGCGGGGGGGCCGGGAGAGCAGTACTTC
TRBV27	15	.	.	TRBJ1-1	CASSSRVGVNTEAFF	TGTGCCAGCAGTTCCAGGGTAGGGGTGAACACTGAAGCTTTCTTT
TRBV5-6	15	TRBD2	.	TRBJ2-1	CASSEGLAGGREQFF	TGTGCCAGCAGCGAAGGACTAGCGGGGGGGCGTGAGCAGTTCTTC
TRBV10-3	16	.	.	TRBJ1-3	CAIRTDRGGSGNTIYF	TGTGCCATCAGGACCGATCGGGGGGGCTCTGGAAACACCATATATTTT
TRBV3-1/TRBV3-2	18	TRBD1	.	TRBJ2-2	CASSHYPPGTGGTGELFF	TGTGCCAGCAGCCACTATCCGCCAGGGACAGGGGGAACCGGGGAGCTGTTTTTT